These 15 T cell receptor beta chains share one sample of origin, sequenced in a study of blood T cell repertoires in COVID-19. Sequencing was performed with immunoSEQ multiplex PCR; in TCRdb, only in-frame clones are kept and a portion is missing. The sample has 70,000 or so clones, 70% to 90% seen once. The sequencing input was peripheral blood. These receptors were obtained from a man aged 45-60 years with acute or convalescent COVID-19.

The V call is TRBV5-1, the J call TRBJ2-1; 14 positions agree with TRBD2. CDR3 length: 16 residues. CDR1 and CDR2 (germline): SGHRS, YFSETQ. The V segment lost 1 base and the J segment 12 bases; nucleotides outside the gene matches: 9. The CDR3 DNA is TGCGCCAGCAGCTTGAAGGTGGGACTAGCGGGAGCTCGGCAGTTCTTC. Translated: CASSLKVGLAGARQFF.

The J gene is TRBJ2-7, the V gene TRBV6-1; D possibly corresponds to TRBD1 (5 bases). Germline CDR1 and CDR2: MNHNS and SASEGT. There are 14 residues in the CDR3. V was shortened by 1 base and J by 5 bases, with 12 bases between the two germline ends. For the CDR3, the DNA is TGTGCCAGCAGTGAAGGCGGTCGCAGGGACGAGCAGTACTTC. It specifies CASSEGGRRDEQYF.

The V and J genes are TRBV11-2 and TRBJ1-5; tentatively, D is TRBD1 (6 bases). This CDR3 has 15 residues. CDR1 and CDR2 (germline): SGHAT, FQNNGV. The ends were cut back, 5 bases at V and 3 bases at J, with 14 bases in the middle. The CDR3 coding sequence is TGTGCCAGCAGCCCTTCGACAGGCTACAATCAGCCCCAGCATTTT. Protein product: CASSPSTGYNQPQHF.

J is TRBJ2-3 and V is TRBV7-9; no firm D call. Germline assignment: CDR1 SEHNR and CDR2 FQNEAQ (reference sequence). The CDR3 has 14 residues. The V and J ends lost 2 bases and 1 base respectively, with 7 bases between them. CDR3 sequence reads: CASSLSERTDTQYF. In DNA, the CDR3 is TGTGCCAGCAGCTTAAGCGAACGCACAGATACGCAGTATTTT. Full variable domain (rest looked up from reference TRBV7-9 and TRBJ2-3): DTGVSQNPRHKITKRGQNVTFRCDPISEHNRLYWYRQTLGQGPEFLTYFQNEAQLEKSRLLSDRFSAERPKGSFSTLEIQRTEQGDSAMYLCASSLSERTDTQYFGPGTRLTVL.

This chain links TRBV19 with TRBJ2-1; TRBD2 matches 7 bases. Unmatched junction bases numbered 7, after V lost 6 bases and J lost 5 bases. This CDR3 comprises 14 residues. The germline CDR1 and CDR2 sequences are LNHDA and SQIVND (reference sequence). The CDR3 DNA follows: TGTGCCAGTAGCACGAACGGGGGGAACAATGAGCAGTTCTTC. It yields the protein CASSTNGGNNEQFF.

The gene calls are TRBV9 and TRBJ1-2; D remains unclear. V was clipped by 0 bases and J by 3 bases, with 6 bases between them. Germline CDR1 is SGDLS and CDR2 is YYNGEE. The CDR3 spans 13 residues. CDR3 DNA: TGTGCCAGCAGCGTAGCAGAATACTATGGCTACACCTTC. Translation: CASSVAEYYGYTF.

The rearrangement joins TRBV7-9 to TRBJ1-1, with D unresolved. The V and J ends lost 7 bases and 5 bases respectively, with 8 bases between them. Germline V gives CDR1 SEHNR, CDR2 FQNEAQ (reference sequence). CDR3 length: 11 amino acids. The CDR3 DNA follows: TGTGCCAGCACCCGGGAGACTGAAGCTTTCTTT. Protein: CASTRETEAFF.

The genes are TRBV2 and TRBJ1-5; 7 bases match TRBD1. Trimming cost V 6 bases and J 0 bases; bases outside gene matches: 5. In germline, CDR1 is SNHLY, CDR2 FYNNEI. This CDR3 has 15 amino acids. The CDR3 DNA reads as TGTGCCAGCAGAACCAGGGGGAATAGCAATCAGCCCCAGCATTTT. This encodes CASRTRGNSNQPQHF. The full variable domain, with the rest looked up from reference TRBV2 and TRBJ1-5, is EPEVTQTPSHQVTQMGQEVILRCVPISNHLYFYWYRQILGQKVEFLVSFYNNEISEKSEIFDDQFSVERPDGSNFTLKIRSTKLEDSAMYFCASRTRGNSNQPQHFGDGTRLSIL.

The gene calls are TRBV30 and TRBJ1-1; 7 nucleotides align to TRBD1. CDR3 size: 13 residues. The germline V gene has CDR1 GTSNPN and CDR2 SVGIG (reference sequence). The V segment lost 5 bases and the J segment 0 bases; nucleotides outside the gene matches: 3. The CDR3 DNA is TGTGCCTGGGACAGGGTCATGAACACTGAAGCTTTCTTT. This translates into CAWDRVMNTEAFF.

CDR3 sequence reads: CASSPRGNNSPLHF. CDR3 nucleotides: TGTGCCAGCAGCCCCCGGGGGAATAATTCACCCCTCCACTTT. The rearrangement joins TRBV7-8 to TRBJ1-6, with TRBD1 as a possible D gene (5 bases). This CDR3 spans 14 amino acids. The V and J ends lost 5 bases and 5 bases respectively, with 10 bases between them. Germline values: CDR1 SGHVS, CDR2 FQNEAQ. The full variable domain, in which reference TRBV7-8 and TRBJ1-6 provide the parts outside the CDR3, is GAGVSQSPRYKVAKRGQDVALRCDPISGHVSLFWYQQALGQGPEFLTYFQNEAQLDKSGLPSDRFFAERPEGSVSTLKIQRTQQEDSAVYLCASSPRGNNSPLHFGNGTRLTVT.

The chain combines TRBV12-3 or TRBV12-4 with TRBJ1-4, with unresolved D. The V and J ends lost 3 bases and 8 bases respectively, with 7 bases between them. The CDR3 runs 12 residues. The CDR3, as DNA: TGTGCCAGCAGTTTTTTACAGGAAAAACTGTTTTTT. It encodes CASSFLQEKLFF.

V usage is TRBV10-3 and J usage is TRBJ1-6, with no clear D. CDR1 is ENHRY, CDR2 SYGVKD, per germline. The CDR3 covers 14 residues. V shed 4 bases and J shed 8 bases, with 12 bases lying between them. CDR3 amino acids: CAISGPGTDSPLHF. CDR3 DNA sequence: TGTGCCATCAGTGGCCCGGGAACAGATTCACCCCTCCACTTT.

This rearrangement joins TRBV2 to TRBJ1-2; a weak D match, TRBD1 (5 bases). Germline CDR1 is SNHLY and CDR2 is FYNNEI. This CDR3 has 14 residues. Trimming shortened V by 3 bases and J by 2 bases, and 10 bases separated the two germline ends. The CDR3 reads CASSDPAGNYGYTF. The CDR3 bases are TGTGCCAGCAGTGATCCGGCAGGGAACTATGGCTACACCTTC.

The chain recombines TRBV11-1 with TRBJ2-1, with 14 bases lining up with TRBD2. The V segment lost 6 bases and the J segment 7 bases; nucleotides outside the gene matches: 5. Germline V CDR1 and CDR2: SGHAT, FQDESV (reference sequence). CDR3 length equals 15 residues. CDR3 region: CASRPGLAGGNEQFF. The CDR3 region has the DNA TGTGCCAGCAGACCCGGACTAGCGGGGGGTAATGAGCAGTTCTTC.

V and J are TRBV7-3 and TRBJ1-2; TRBD1 matches at 12 bases. With V trimmed by 5 bases and J by 4 bases, 5 bases remained unmatched. The CDR3 is 15 amino acids. The germline CDR1 and CDR2 sequences are SGHTA and FQGTGA. Written as DNA, the CDR3 is TGTGCCAGCAGCCCATCGGGACAGGGGGCCTATGGCTACACCTTC. It encodes CASSPSGQGAYGYTF. Drawing the rest from reference TRBV7-3 and TRBJ1-2, the complete variable domain is GAGVSQTPSNKVTEKGKYVELRCDPISGHTALYWYRQSLGQGPEFLIYFQGTGAADDSGLPNDRFFAVRPEGSVSTLKIQRTERGDSAVYLCASSPSGQGAYGYTFGSGTRLTVV.